The TCR beta chain described here comes from a study of stem cell transplantation in POMP-related autoinflammatory disease listed by TCRdb under 2021. Notes on the research overall: The study hypothesized that defective thymoproteasomes impair MHC class I-dependent CD8+ T-cell differentiation and positive selection, skewing the TRB repertoire. Before transplant, CD4+ naive T-cell skewing, low CD8+ T-cell proportions, and reduced T-cell cytokine secretion were observed in patients. The effect of POMP deficiency on T-cell receptor beta repertoire diversity and CDR3 characteristics was assessed by high-throughput TRB sequencing. What the study reported, not specific to this receptor: PRAID patients trended toward lower TRB diversity and higher clonality across all analyzed T-cell subsets. The number of unique TRB V-J gene pairings in PRAID patients was restricted. Statistical significance for the trend toward lower diversity and increased clonality in PRAID patients was reached only for regulatory T cells.

The library was produced with the immunoSEQ multiplex PCR assay. The original pipeline was this. Repertoire diversity was quantified with Shannon entropy, accounting for clonal size distribution. The Gini-Simpson index (Simpson_1-D) served as the measure of how unequally clonotypes were distributed. In its TCRdb copy, this immuneACCESS table keeps in-frame sequences only and misses some clones. Where compared with another copy, unresolved V genes explain less than half of these, and the others have no known cause. D and trimming come from the DNA, and the V and J calls and clone size come from that table. For this sample the table gives 25,000 to 30,000 clones, of which around 86% were detected only once. The top ten clones comprise about 2.3% of the sample. Details on this clone: It lacks a known antigen. The record has no base qualities; no much larger clone is one base away.

CDR1 and CDR2, per the germline V gene, are SGHRS and YFSETQ. Deletion took 4 bases off V and 0 bases off J, with a span of 7 bases between the germline ends. There are 14 amino acids in the CDR3, from cysteine to phenylalanine inclusive. Only the CDR3 DNA stays, 42 bases, in frame from base 1. What the time point label conveys for this sample: before hematopoietic stem cell transplant. PRAID was a condition in which autoinflammation came alongside prominent immunodeficiency. T-cell subsets (conventional T cells, CD8+ T cells, regulatory T cells, T follicular helper cells) were sorted before TRB sequencing.

Sequencing was performed on CD4+ T cells from PBMCs, taken before stem cell transplantation. The receptor chain draws on TRBV5-1 and TRBJ1-4, with an unclear D gene assignment. This clonotype originated in a human donor with POMP-related autoinflammation and immune dysregulation (PRAID). The encoded CDR3 is CASSLLPTNEKLFF. The DNA sequence is TGCGCCAGCAGCCTCCTACCAACTAATGAAAAACTGTTTTTT.